This T cell receptor beta chain was sequenced in a study of radiotherapy plus CTLA-4 blockade in lung cancer. Study findings and constraints: Reported findings show early blood T cell clone dynamics, with interferon-beta, best predicted response.

The table came from immunoSEQ multiplex PCR; TCRdb's copy has only in-frame clones and leaves some out. This sample has about 98,000 clones, with approximately 78% found just once. V was clipped by 8 bases and J by 8 bases, with 13 bases between them. Germline CDR1 reads SGHTA; CDR2 reads FQGTGA. The CDR3 sequence is 12 residues long. This clone was detected only once. Its antigen is not known. V is TRBV7-3 and J is TRBJ2-1; weak D call: TRBD1 (6 bases). The clonotype comes from a human donor with non-small cell lung cancer who had a partial response to radiotherapy plus ipilimumab. Here the sequenced sample was peripheral blood, taken from a patient treated with radiotherapy plus ipilimumab. The CDR3 here is CASGQGRDEQFF. The CDR3 region has the DNA TGTGCCAGCGGTCAGGGGCGCGATGAGCAGTTCTTC.